Below are 20 T cell receptor beta chains sequenced from a single sample in a study of cytomegalovirus exposure and HLA in healthy donors. PCR primers comprised 60 Vbeta and 13 Jbeta primers. Some clones are missing from TCRdb's copy, which holds only in-frame ones; the method was immunoSEQ multiplex PCR. The data show about 130,000 clones, around 80% seen once. Sequencing was done on a sample of PBMCs. The receptors come from a man aged 25-40 years in good health and CMV-seropositive.

About this clone: The junction shows a germline mismatch at one end, possibly a read error. The V call is TRBV7-9, the J call TRBJ2-7; perhaps TRBD1 as D (5 bases). The germline gives CDR1 SEHNR, CDR2 FQNEAQ (reference sequence). CDR3 size: 9 residues. The CDR3 nucleotides read TGTGCAAGCCAGGCAGGGTTGGACTTC. Protein sequence: CASQAGLDF.

The rearrangement joins TRBV19 to TRBJ1-2; D is unclear. Trimming shortened V by 5 bases and J by 8 bases, and 21 bases separated the two germline ends. The CDR3 covers 15 residues. CDR1 is LNHDA, CDR2 SQIVND, per germline (reference sequence). CDR3 sequence reads: CASSDAGPETGGYTF. The CDR3 DNA is TGTGCCAGTAGTGACGCCGGGCCCGAAACGGGAGGCTACACCTTC.

V and J are TRBV5-8 and TRBJ2-2; D gene uncertain. Trimming left V 1 base short and J 5 bases short, with 18 bases between. Germline V gene lookup returns CDR1 SGHTS and CDR2 YDEGEE. The CDR3 runs to 17 residues. In DNA form, the CDR3 reads TGTGCCAGCAGCTTGAGTTTCCGGGTACACCCGACCGGGGAGCTGTTTTTT. Its translation is CASSLSFRVHPTGELFF.

J is TRBJ2-5 and V is TRBV10-3, with 9 bases that match TRBD2. The V gene end was trimmed by 4 bases and the J gene end by 5 bases; junction bases not matched to a gene: 8. This CDR3 has 15 amino acids. Germline V gene data show CDR1 as ENHRY and CDR2 as SYGVKD. The CDR3 DNA reads as TGTGCCATCAGTGCAGGGCGGGAGGGCAGGGAGACCCAGTACTTC. Its translation is CAISAGREGRETQYF.

The chain uses TRBV7-2 and TRBJ2-7, with TRBD1 matching 7 bases. Germline loops: CDR1 SGHTA, CDR2 FQGNSA. This CDR3 is 15 amino acids long. The junction had 7 bases not matched to a gene; V was cut back by 4 bases and J by 1 base. DNA of the CDR3: TGTGCCAGCAGCTCACCCACGGGACAGTCCTACGAGCAGTACTTC. Residues: CASSSPTGQSYEQYF.

The table lists this clone with a count of one. This chain uses TRBV27 with TRBJ2-7, with TRBD1 matching over 8 bases. The CDR3 is made up of 14 amino acids. Looked up from germline, CDR1 is MNHEY and CDR2 is SMNVEV (reference sequence). Germline trimming cut 3 bases from V and 7 bases from J; bases unmatched to any gene: 8. CDR3 bases: TGTGCCAGCAGTTTCGGACAGGGCCAGGGGGAGCAGTACTTC. Protein sequence: CASSFGQGQGEQYF.

The gene calls are TRBV6-5 and TRBJ2-1; 13 bases match TRBD2. The germline V gene encodes CDR1 MNHEY and CDR2 SVGAGI. CDR3 length: 15 amino acids. Losses at the gene ends were 6 bases for V and 8 bases for J; bases not matched to a gene: 7. The CDR3 DNA sequence: TGTGCCAGCAGACCCACTAGCGGGAGGGTTCATGAGCAGTTCTTC. The encoded protein is CASRPTSGRVHEQFF.

V is TRBV10-3 and J is TRBJ2-7; 8 bases match TRBD1. The CDR3 extends over 15 amino acids. CDR1 and CDR2 from the germline V gene are ENHRY and SYGVKD. Losses at the gene ends were 6 bases for V and 4 bases for J; bases not matched to a gene: 11. The CDR3 loop is CAIRVDRDGVYEQYF. DNA for the CDR3: TGTGCCATCAGGGTGGACAGGGACGGAGTTTACGAGCAGTACTTC.

This chain joins TRBV5-1 and TRBJ1-2, with 12 bases aligning to TRBD1. J lost 4 bases, V lost 4 bases, and 8 bases had no gene match. Germline V gene sequence: CDR1 SGHRS, CDR2 YFSETQ. CDR3 length: 16 residues. The CDR3 loop is CASSTGGTGGGYGYTF. The DNA for the CDR3 is TGCGCCAGCAGCACCGGAGGGACAGGGGGCGGCTATGGCTACACCTTC.

V and J are TRBV27 and TRBJ2-3; D unclear. Per the germline V gene, CDR1 is MNHEY and CDR2 is SMNVEV (reference sequence). The CDR3 is 14 amino acids. The V and J ends lost 2 bases and 1 base respectively, with 7 bases between them. Here the CDR3 reads CASSLVFGTDTQYF. In nucleotides, the CDR3 is TGTGCCAGCAGTTTAGTTTTCGGCACAGATACGCAGTATTTT.

This chain uses TRBV5-8 with TRBJ2-1, with TRBD1 as a possible D gene (6 bases). This CDR3 spans 14 amino acids. Germline assignment: CDR1 SGHTS and CDR2 YDEGEE. V was cut by 4 bases and J by 4 bases, with 12 bases left in between. The CDR3 region has the DNA TGTGCCAGCAGCACAGGACAGATATACAATGAGCAGTTCTTC. Translating gives CASSTGQIYNEQFF.

This clone was detected only once. This sequence joins TRBV6-6 and TRBJ2-4; the match to TRBD1 covers 7 bases. The germline V gene encodes CDR1 MNHNY and CDR2 SVGAGI (reference sequence). J gave up 3 bases and V 5 bases, and 7 bases lay outside the gene matches. There are 15 residues in the CDR3. CDR3: CASSPQTGNKNIQYF. The CDR3, as DNA: TGTGCCAGCAGTCCCCAGACAGGGAACAAAAACATTCAGTACTTC.

The V call is TRBV11-2, the J call TRBJ2-7; TRBD1 aligns across 10 bases. Trimming took 5 bases from V and 4 from J; bases not matched to a gene: 8. The CDR3 has 15 residues. CDR1 and CDR2 (germline): SGHAT, FQNNGV. CDR3 coding DNA: TGTGCCAGCAGCCAGATCCGGGACAGGGGTTACGAGCAGTACTTC. This encodes CASSQIRDRGYEQYF.

V usage is TRBV27 and J usage is TRBJ2-1; D unclear. The germline V gene encodes CDR1 MNHEY and CDR2 SMNVEV (reference sequence). The CDR3 totals 13 residues. Trimming took off 0 bases at V and 9 bases at J, with 9 bases between the two ends. The CDR3 bases are TGTGCCAGCAGTTTATCCGCGTCAGGTGAGCAGTTCTTC. Amino acid sequence: CASSLSASGEQFF.

This chain joins TRBV27 and TRBJ2-1; D remains unclear. Germline V gene lookup returns CDR1 MNHEY and CDR2 SMNVEV (reference sequence). The CDR3 has 13 amino acids. The ends were cut back, 3 bases at V and 9 bases at J, with 12 bases in the middle. The chain's CDR3 is CASSLLVYSEQFF. The CDR3 bases are TGTGCCAGCAGTTTGCTAGTTTATAGTGAGCAGTTCTTC.

The chain links TRBV27 to TRBJ2-4; possibly TRBD1 for D (6 bases). CDR3 length: 16 amino acids. V shed 5 bases and J shed 3 bases, with 17 bases lying between them. Germline CDR1 is MNHEY and CDR2 is SMNVEV (reference sequence). The CDR3 bases are TGTGCCAGCAGTCCGGCCCCAGGGGAAGTCAAAAACATTCAGTACTTC. It codes for CASSPAPGEVKNIQYF.

The genes are TRBV10-3 and TRBJ2-2; D gene uncertain. Trimming removed 6 bases at V and 4 bases at J, with 12 bases between. Germline values: CDR1 ENHRY, CDR2 SYGVKD. The CDR3 spans 14 residues. The CDR3 nucleotides are TGTGCCATCAGCCTAACTACCTCCACCGGGGAGCTGTTTTTT. Translating gives CAISLTTSTGELFF.

The V and J genes are TRBV27 and TRBJ2-3; D ambiguous. The CDR3 totals 11 residues. Germline values: CDR1 MNHEY, CDR2 SMNVEV (reference sequence). Trimming cost V 4 bases and J 4 bases, with 3 bases left between them. CDR3 nucleotide sequence: TGTGCCAGCAGTTCCGCAGATACGCAGTATTTT. It specifies CASSSADTQYF.

This clone was seen only a few times. The chain is built from TRBV5-1 and TRBJ2-1; 10 nucleotides align to TRBD2. The V and J ends lost 4 bases and 4 bases, in that order; junction bases with no gene match: 8. Germline lookup yields CDR1 SGHRS and CDR2 YFSETQ. This CDR3 is built from 16 residues. This chain's CDR3 is CASSPSGRFGYNEQFF. CDR3 nucleotides: TGCGCCAGCAGCCCTAGCGGGAGATTCGGTTACAATGAGCAGTTCTTC.

This chain connects TRBV9 to TRBJ2-1; TRBD2 might be the D (6 bases). V was clipped by 0 bases and J by 8 bases, with 12 bases between them. CDR1 and CDR2 from the germline V gene are SGDLS and YYNGEE. This CDR3 spans 14 amino acids. The CDR3 nucleotides are TGTGCCAGCAGCGTAGCGGGAGTGGGGGATGAGCAGTTCTTC. Its translation is CASSVAGVGDEQFF.